These T cell receptor beta chains were read from a single sample in a study of CD8+CD57+ T cells in acquired aplastic anemia. TCRdb redid the calling of the reads with MiXCR, one entry per CDR3 protein. Here the sample spans 130,000 or so distinct CDR3 sequences, less than 50% being singletons. The sequenced sample was sorted CD4+, CD8+, or CD8+CD57+ T cells (not recorded which) from PBMCs. These receptors came from a human donor with aplastic anemia. Each CDR3 is given with its conserved first and last residue. Fields, in order: V gene, CDR3 length, D gene, clone size, J gene, CDR3 protein, CDR3 DNA. D genes are given only for firm matches. Clone sizes are given selectively: once, few, many, or a class where the clone is expanded.

v_call: TRBV10-3; cdr3_length: 14; d_call: .; clone_size: many; j_call: TRBJ1-5; cdr3_aa: CAISRGEGGQPQHF; cdr3_nt: TGTGCCATCAGTAGAGGGGAAGGGGGTCAGCCCCAGCATTTT
v_call: TRBV12-3/TRBV12-4; cdr3_length: 13; d_call: .; clone_size: .; j_call: TRBJ2-3; cdr3_aa: CASSLTRTDTQYF; cdr3_nt: TGTGCCAGCAGTCTGACCCGCACAGATACGCAGTATTTT
v_call: TRBV7-9; cdr3_length: 12; d_call: .; clone_size: .; j_call: TRBJ1-2; cdr3_aa: CASSLSSYGYTF; cdr3_nt: TGTGCCAGCAGCTTATCATCCTATGGCTACACCTTC
v_call: TRBV2; cdr3_length: 15; d_call: TRBD1; clone_size: .; j_call: TRBJ1-2; cdr3_aa: CASRAGTGGVRGYTF; cdr3_nt: TGTGCCAGCAGAGCCGGGACAGGGGGGGTGCGTGGCTACACCTTC
v_call: TRBV7-3; cdr3_length: 16; d_call: .; clone_size: many; j_call: TRBJ1-5; cdr3_aa: CASSLTWQDSNQPQHF; cdr3_nt: TGTGCCAGCAGCTTAACGTGGCAGGATAGCAATCAGCCCCAGCATTTT
v_call: TRBV30; cdr3_length: 13; d_call: TRBD2; clone_size: .; j_call: TRBJ2-1; cdr3_aa: CACRTSGYNEQFF; cdr3_nt: TGTGCCTGCCGGACTAGCGGGTACAATGAGCAGTTCTTC
v_call: TRBV10-3; cdr3_length: 14; d_call: TRBD1; clone_size: few; j_call: TRBJ2-7; cdr3_aa: CAIRGTGGHYEQYF; cdr3_nt: TGTGCCATCAGGGGGACAGGGGGGCACTACGAGCAGTACTTC
v_call: TRBV6-6; cdr3_length: 13; d_call: .; clone_size: many; j_call: TRBJ1-1; cdr3_aa: CASRPQGRTEAFF; cdr3_nt: TGTGCCAGCAGACCGCAGGGGAGAACTGAAGCTTTCTTT
v_call: TRBV20-1; cdr3_length: 15; d_call: TRBD1; clone_size: many; j_call: TRBJ1-2; cdr3_aa: CSGFTPDRLVDGYTF; cdr3_nt: TGCAGTGGCTTCACGCCGGACAGGCTAGTCGATGGCTACACCTTC
v_call: TRBV12-3/TRBV12-4; cdr3_length: 14; d_call: .; clone_size: many; j_call: TRBJ2-3; cdr3_aa: CASRLNRIPDTQYF; cdr3_nt: TGTGCCAGCAGATTAAACAGGATCCCAGATACGCAGTATTTT
v_call: TRBV27; cdr3_length: 17; d_call: .; clone_size: few; j_call: TRBJ1-6; cdr3_aa: CASSLFGASSYNSPLHF; cdr3_nt: TGTGCCAGCAGTTTATTCGGGGCTAGCTCCTATAATTCACCCCTCCACTTT
v_call: TRBV28; cdr3_length: 14; d_call: .; clone_size: many; j_call: TRBJ1-5; cdr3_aa: CASSPGTGGGPQHF; cdr3_nt: TGTGCCAGCAGCCCAGGGACTGGGGGTGGGCCCCAGCATTTT
v_call: TRBV19; cdr3_length: 14; d_call: .; clone_size: .; j_call: TRBJ1-2; cdr3_aa: CASSIGQGSYGYTF; cdr3_nt: TGTGCCAGTAGTATAGGTCAGGGGAGCTATGGCTACACCTTC
v_call: TRBV6-5; cdr3_length: 14; d_call: TRBD1; clone_size: many; j_call: TRBJ1-6; cdr3_aa: CASSYGTGDSPLHF; cdr3_nt: TGTGCCAGCAGTTACGGGACAGGGGATTCACCCCTCCACTTT
v_call: TRBV20-1; cdr3_length: 16; d_call: TRBD2; clone_size: once; j_call: TRBJ2-5; cdr3_aa: CSAVSGGAKSRETQYF; cdr3_nt: TGCAGTGCCGTTAGCGGGGGGGCCAAATCCCGAGAGACCCAGTACTTC
v_call: TRBV14; cdr3_length: 17; d_call: TRBD1; clone_size: many; j_call: TRBJ1-2; cdr3_aa: CASSQDRGGRGPYGYTF; cdr3_nt: TGTGCCAGCAGCCAAGATAGGGGTGGCAGGGGGCCCTATGGCTACACCTTC
v_call: TRBV19; cdr3_length: 14; d_call: .; clone_size: many; j_call: TRBJ2-6; cdr3_aa: CASRIDSGANVLTF; cdr3_nt: TGTGCCAGTAGGATCGACTCTGGGGCCAACGTCCTGACTTTC
v_call: TRBV11-2; cdr3_length: 15; d_call: .; clone_size: .; j_call: TRBJ2-1; cdr3_aa: CASSKDPLSYNEQFF; cdr3_nt: TGTGCCAGTAGTAAAGACCCCCTATCCTACAATGAGCAGTTCTTC
v_call: TRBV15; cdr3_length: 14; d_call: TRBD1; clone_size: once; j_call: TRBJ2-7; cdr3_aa: CATSRDQDRGQRYF; cdr3_nt: TGTGCCACCAGCAGAGATCAGGACAGGGGGCAACGGTACTTC
v_call: TRBV24-1; cdr3_length: 16; d_call: TRBD2; clone_size: many; j_call: TRBJ2-1; cdr3_aa: CATSDLRGSSYNEQFF; cdr3_nt: TGTGCCACCAGTGATTTACGCGGGAGCTCCTACAATGAGCAGTTCTTC
v_call: TRBV6-2/TRBV6-3; cdr3_length: 15; d_call: TRBD2; clone_size: few; j_call: TRBJ2-7; cdr3_aa: CASSYTSGGLQEQYF; cdr3_nt: TGTGCCAGCAGTTACACAAGCGGGGGGCTCCAGGAGCAGTACTTC
v_call: TRBV6-6; cdr3_length: 14; d_call: .; clone_size: many; j_call: TRBJ1-3; cdr3_aa: CASSDRGARVTIYF; cdr3_nt: TGTGCCAGCAGTGACCGAGGGGCCAGGGTCACCATATATTTT
v_call: TRBV7-8; cdr3_length: 12; d_call: .; clone_size: many; j_call: TRBJ1-5; cdr3_aa: CASSLVYQPQHF; cdr3_nt: TGTGCCAGCAGCTTAGTGTACCAGCCCCAGCATTTT
v_call: TRBV29-1; cdr3_length: 13; d_call: TRBD1; clone_size: .; j_call: TRBJ1-1; cdr3_aa: CSAVDRGLGEAFF; cdr3_nt: TGCAGCGCTGTGGACAGGGGGCTTGGTGAAGCTTTCTTT
v_call: TRBV24-1; cdr3_length: 13; d_call: .; clone_size: once; j_call: TRBJ1-2; cdr3_aa: CATSDLVSDGYTF; cdr3_nt: TGTGCCACCAGTGATTTGGTGTCGGATGGCTACACCTTC
v_call: TRBV24-1; cdr3_length: 17; d_call: TRBD2; clone_size: many; j_call: TRBJ2-7; cdr3_aa: CATSEAGTSAVLGEQYF; cdr3_nt: TGTGCCACCAGTGAAGCCGGGACTAGCGCGGTTTTGGGAGAGCAGTACTTC
v_call: TRBV7-3; cdr3_length: 14; d_call: .; clone_size: many; j_call: TRBJ1-1; cdr3_aa: CAGSLQARDTEAFF; cdr3_nt: TGTGCCGGCAGCCTGCAGGCCAGAGACACTGAAGCTTTCTTT
v_call: TRBV11-2; cdr3_length: 15; d_call: .; clone_size: .; j_call: TRBJ1-1; cdr3_aa: CASSLGTVQNTEAFF; cdr3_nt: TGTGCCAGCAGCTTAGGGACAGTTCAGAACACTGAAGCTTTCTTT
v_call: TRBV15; cdr3_length: 12; d_call: TRBD1; clone_size: .; j_call: TRBJ1-1; cdr3_aa: CATSSQDRGAFF; cdr3_nt: TGTGCCACCAGCAGCCAGGACAGGGGGGCTTTCTTT
v_call: TRBV19; cdr3_length: 16; d_call: TRBD2; clone_size: many; j_call: TRBJ2-1; cdr3_aa: CASSTLRGGSYNEQFF; cdr3_nt: TGTGCCAGTAGTACCTTACGGGGAGGGTCCTACAATGAGCAGTTCTTC
v_call: TRBV5-5; cdr3_length: 13; d_call: .; clone_size: many; j_call: TRBJ2-5; cdr3_aa: CASSLYIQETQYF; cdr3_nt: TGTGCCAGCAGCTTGTATATCCAAGAGACCCAGTACTTC
v_call: TRBV5-4; cdr3_length: 16; d_call: TRBD2; clone_size: .; j_call: TRBJ2-1; cdr3_aa: CASSFSLAGGAPEQFF; cdr3_nt: TGTGCCAGCAGCTTTTCACTAGCGGGGGGTGCCCCTGAGCAGTTCTTC
v_call: TRBV6-5; cdr3_length: 12; d_call: .; clone_size: .; j_call: TRBJ1-1; cdr3_aa: CASSYSESEAFF; cdr3_nt: TGTGCCAGCAGTTACTCGGAAAGTGAAGCTTTCTTT
v_call: TRBV29-1; cdr3_length: 16; d_call: .; clone_size: many; j_call: TRBJ2-2; cdr3_aa: CSVPPPGGLGSGELFF; cdr3_nt: TGCAGCGTCCCGCCCCCCGGGGGTTTAGGCTCCGGGGAGCTGTTTTTT
v_call: TRBV9; cdr3_length: 13; d_call: .; clone_size: many; j_call: TRBJ1-1; cdr3_aa: CASSVAPDTEAFF; cdr3_nt: TGTGCCAGCAGCGTAGCTCCAGACACTGAAGCTTTCTTT
v_call: TRBV28; cdr3_length: 14; d_call: TRBD1; clone_size: many; j_call: TRBJ1-2; cdr3_aa: CASSPQGAGYGYTF; cdr3_nt: TGTGCCAGCAGTCCACAGGGGGCAGGCTATGGCTACACCTTC
v_call: TRBV4-2; cdr3_length: 14; d_call: .; clone_size: many; j_call: TRBJ1-1; cdr3_aa: CASSQVVAGAEAFF; cdr3_nt: TGTGCCAGCAGCCAAGTGGTAGCGGGCGCTGAAGCTTTCTTT
v_call: TRBV19; cdr3_length: 14; d_call: .; clone_size: many; j_call: TRBJ1-1; cdr3_aa: CASSILQGNTEAFF; cdr3_nt: TGTGCCAGTAGTATCCTACAGGGGAACACTGAAGCTTTCTTT
v_call: TRBV29-1; cdr3_length: 14; d_call: TRBD1; clone_size: once; j_call: TRBJ1-1; cdr3_aa: CSVGTGTANTEAFF; cdr3_nt: TGCAGCGTGGGGACCGGGACAGCGAACACTGAAGCTTTCTTT
v_call: TRBV3-1; cdr3_length: 12; d_call: .; clone_size: many; j_call: TRBJ2-5; cdr3_aa: CASSPGVATQYF; cdr3_nt: TGTGCCAGCAGCCCCGGGGTAGCGACCCAGTACTTC
v_call: TRBV28; cdr3_length: 12; d_call: .; clone_size: many; j_call: TRBJ2-7; cdr3_aa: CASSAETYEQYF; cdr3_nt: TGTGCCAGTTCGGCGGAAACCTACGAGCAGTACTTC
v_call: TRBV5-5; cdr3_length: 14; d_call: TRBD1; clone_size: .; j_call: TRBJ1-2; cdr3_aa: CASSREGQGRAYTF; cdr3_nt: TGTGCCAGCAGCCGAGAAGGACAGGGTAGGGCTTACACCTTC
v_call: TRBV11-1; cdr3_length: 17; d_call: TRBD1; clone_size: .; j_call: TRBJ1-6; cdr3_aa: CASSFPGQGAKNSPLHF; cdr3_nt: TGTGCCAGCAGCTTCCCGGGACAGGGGGCGAAAAATTCACCCCTCCACTTT
v_call: TRBV15; cdr3_length: 13; d_call: .; clone_size: .; j_call: TRBJ2-3; cdr3_aa: CATSSGSTDTQYF; cdr3_nt: TGTGCCACCAGCAGCGGGAGCACAGATACGCAGTATTTT
v_call: TRBV7-2; cdr3_length: 17; d_call: TRBD1; clone_size: .; j_call: TRBJ1-5; cdr3_aa: CASEPGQGAPGNQPQHF; cdr3_nt: TGTGCCAGCGAACCGGGACAGGGGGCGCCGGGCAATCAGCCCCAGCATTTT
v_call: TRBV9; cdr3_length: 17; d_call: TRBD1; clone_size: .; j_call: TRBJ1-1; cdr3_aa: CASSVGGGGGQGSRAFF; cdr3_nt: TGTGCCAGCAGCGTAGGTGGCGGGGGGGGACAGGGGAGTAGGGCTTTCTTT
v_call: TRBV19; cdr3_length: 12; d_call: .; clone_size: once; j_call: TRBJ1-2; cdr3_aa: CASEFLNYGYTF; cdr3_nt: TGTGCCAGTGAATTTTTGAACTATGGCTACACCTTC
v_call: TRBV11-2; cdr3_length: 14; d_call: TRBD1; clone_size: many; j_call: TRBJ2-5; cdr3_aa: CASSRTGGRGSQYF; cdr3_nt: TGTGCCAGCAGCCGGACAGGGGGACGGGGGTCCCAGTACTTC
v_call: TRBV4-2; cdr3_length: 15; d_call: TRBD2; clone_size: few; j_call: TRBJ2-3; cdr3_aa: CASSPGLVGTDTQYF; cdr3_nt: TGTGCCAGCAGCCCGGGACTAGTCGGGACGGATACGCAGTATTTT
v_call: TRBV7-9; cdr3_length: 12; d_call: .; clone_size: once; j_call: TRBJ2-6; cdr3_aa: CASREGANVLTF; cdr3_nt: TGTGCCAGCAGGGAGGGGGCCAACGTCCTGACTTTC
v_call: TRBV29-1; cdr3_length: 11; d_call: TRBD1; clone_size: .; j_call: TRBJ1-2; cdr3_aa: CSAGQGDGYTF; cdr3_nt: TGCAGCGCAGGACAGGGGGATGGCTACACCTTC
v_call: TRBV29-1; cdr3_length: 13; d_call: .; clone_size: many; j_call: TRBJ2-7; cdr3_aa: CSVDIGGRNEQYF; cdr3_nt: TGCAGCGTTGACATAGGGGGACGGAACGAGCAGTACTTC
v_call: TRBV9; cdr3_length: 15; d_call: .; clone_size: many; j_call: TRBJ2-3; cdr3_aa: CASSPRGLRTDTQYF; cdr3_nt: TGTGCCAGCAGCCCGAGAGGGCTACGCACAGATACGCAGTATTTT